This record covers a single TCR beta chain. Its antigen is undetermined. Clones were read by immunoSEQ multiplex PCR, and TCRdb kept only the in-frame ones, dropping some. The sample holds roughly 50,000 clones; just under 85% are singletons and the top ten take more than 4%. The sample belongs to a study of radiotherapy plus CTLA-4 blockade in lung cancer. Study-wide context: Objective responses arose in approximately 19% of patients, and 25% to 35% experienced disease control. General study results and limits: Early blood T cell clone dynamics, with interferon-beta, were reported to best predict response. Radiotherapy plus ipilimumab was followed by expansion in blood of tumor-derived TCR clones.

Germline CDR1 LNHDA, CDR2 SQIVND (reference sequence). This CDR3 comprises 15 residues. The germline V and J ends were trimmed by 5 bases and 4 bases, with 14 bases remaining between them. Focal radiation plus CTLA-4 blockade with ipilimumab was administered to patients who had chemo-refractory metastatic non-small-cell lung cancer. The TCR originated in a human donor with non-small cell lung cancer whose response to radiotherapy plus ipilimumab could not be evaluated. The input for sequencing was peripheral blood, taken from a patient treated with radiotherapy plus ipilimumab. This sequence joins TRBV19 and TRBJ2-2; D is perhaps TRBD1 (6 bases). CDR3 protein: CASSLGAGITGELFF. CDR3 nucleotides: TGTGCCAGTAGTCTGGGGGCTGGAATCACCGGGGAGCTGTTTTTT.